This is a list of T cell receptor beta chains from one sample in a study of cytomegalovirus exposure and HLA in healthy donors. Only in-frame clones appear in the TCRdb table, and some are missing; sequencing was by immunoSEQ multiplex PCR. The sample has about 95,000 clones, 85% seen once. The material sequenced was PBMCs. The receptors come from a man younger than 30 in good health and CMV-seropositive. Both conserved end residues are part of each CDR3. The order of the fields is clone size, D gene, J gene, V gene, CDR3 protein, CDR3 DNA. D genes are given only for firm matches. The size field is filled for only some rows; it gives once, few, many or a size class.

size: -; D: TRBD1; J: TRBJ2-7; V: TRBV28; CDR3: CASSLSGRGKTYEQYF; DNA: TGTGCCAGCAGCTTGAGTGGCAGGGGGAAGACCTACGAGCAGTACTTC
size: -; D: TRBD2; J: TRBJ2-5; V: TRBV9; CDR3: CASSDGTSGLHTTQYF; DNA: TGTGCCAGCAGCGATGGGACTAGCGGCCTACATACGACCCAGTACTTC
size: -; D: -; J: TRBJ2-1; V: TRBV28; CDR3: CASRAEAYNEQFF; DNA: TGTGCCAGCAGGGCAGAGGCCTACAATGAGCAGTTCTTC
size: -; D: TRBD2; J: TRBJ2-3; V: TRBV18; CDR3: CASSQTSGNTDTQYF; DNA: TGTGCCAGCTCACAGACTAGCGGGAACACAGATACGCAGTATTTT
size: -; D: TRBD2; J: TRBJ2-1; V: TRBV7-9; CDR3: CASSLSGTSGRYEQFF; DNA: TGTGCCAGCAGCTTATCCGGGACTAGCGGGAGATACGAGCAGTTCTTC
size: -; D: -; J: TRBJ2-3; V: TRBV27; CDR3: CASSYVGGRSDTQYF; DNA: TGTGCCAGCAGTTATGTGGGAGGTAGATCAGATACGCAGTATTTT
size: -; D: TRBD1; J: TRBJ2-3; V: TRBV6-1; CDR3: CASGTGGPSDTQYF; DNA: TGTGCCAGCGGGACAGGGGGCCCCTCAGATACGCAGTATTTT
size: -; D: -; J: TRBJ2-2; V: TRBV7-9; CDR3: CASSRLDSTGELFF; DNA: TGTGCCAGCAGCCGACTAGACTCGACCGGGGAGCTGTTTTTT
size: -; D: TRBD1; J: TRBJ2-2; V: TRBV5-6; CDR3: CASSPWTGVSGELFF; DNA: TGTGCCAGCAGCCCCTGGACAGGGGTCAGCGGGGAGCTGTTTTTT
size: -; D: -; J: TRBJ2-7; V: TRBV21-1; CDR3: CASNYTESSYEQYF; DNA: TGTGCCAGCAATTACACAGAGAGCTCCTACGAGCAGTACTTC
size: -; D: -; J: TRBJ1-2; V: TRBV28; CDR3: CASSFTQGYGYTF; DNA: TGTGCCAGCAGTTTTACTCAGGGGTATGGCTACACCTTC
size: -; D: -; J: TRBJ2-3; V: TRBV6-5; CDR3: CASGPARVSTDTQYF; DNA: TGTGCCAGCGGGCCTGCGCGGGTGAGCACAGATACGCAGTATTTT
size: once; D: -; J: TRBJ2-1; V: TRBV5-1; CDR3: CASSLAPHNNEQFF; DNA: TGCGCCAGCAGCTTGGCCCCCCACAACAATGAGCAGTTCTTC